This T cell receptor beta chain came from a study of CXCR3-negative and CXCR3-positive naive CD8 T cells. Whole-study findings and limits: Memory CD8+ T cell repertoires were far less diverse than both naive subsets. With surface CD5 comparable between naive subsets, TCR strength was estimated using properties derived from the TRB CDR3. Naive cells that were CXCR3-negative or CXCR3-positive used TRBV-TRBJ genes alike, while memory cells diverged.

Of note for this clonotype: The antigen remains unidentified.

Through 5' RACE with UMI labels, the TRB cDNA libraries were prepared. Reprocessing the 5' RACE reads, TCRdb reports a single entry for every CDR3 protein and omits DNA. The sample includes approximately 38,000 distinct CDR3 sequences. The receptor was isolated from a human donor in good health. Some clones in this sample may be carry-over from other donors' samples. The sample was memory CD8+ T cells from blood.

The CDR3 spells CASSFTPDEGHQETQYF. The rearrangement links TRBV12-3 or TRBV12-4 to TRBJ2-5. The CDR3 spans 17 residues.